This entry lists 2 T cell receptor beta chains sequenced from one sample in a study of identifying expanded T cells in peripheral blood. The assay was immunoSEQ multiplex PCR, and TCRdb's table has in-frame clones only and misses some. The sample has tens of thousands of clones; approximately 87% are singletons. The sample comprised blood. These receptor sequences come from a person between 18 and 75 years old in good health.

The chain uses TRBV27 and TRBJ2-6; the D is unclear. V was clipped by 6 bases and J by 2 bases, with 8 bases between them. Per germline, CDR1 MNHEY and CDR2 SMNVEV (reference sequence). This CDR3 region has 14 residues. The CDR3 protein is CASSPVAGANVLTF. The CDR3 DNA follows: TGTGCCAGCAGCCCCGTGGCTGGGGCCAACGTCCTGACTTTC.

This chain connects TRBV7-9 to TRBJ2-7; 7 nucleotides line up with TRBD1. The CDR3 is made up of 13 amino acids. CDR1 is SEHNR, CDR2 FQNEAQ, per germline (reference sequence). V trimming: 5 bases; J trimming: 5 bases; junction bases outside the gene matches: 6. CDR3 bases: TGTGCCAGCAGCGGAACCGACAGGGACGAGCAGTACTTC. This encodes CASSGTDRDEQYF.